One sample yielded the 15 T cell receptor beta chains listed below, sequenced in a study of long-term antiretroviral therapy in people with HIV. Investigators performed immunoSEQ version v3.0 at survey level. The data were produced by immunoSEQ multiplex PCR, yet TCRdb's version contains in-frame clones alone and is incomplete. The table lists about 30,000 clones, approximately 84% of them singletons. The sequenced sample was unsorted PBMCs, obtained 2 years after starting antiretroviral therapy. The source is a man aged 45-65 years with HIV.

This clone is a singleton in its sample. The chain has TRBV7-9 and TRBJ1-3; D is unclear. The CDR3 is 17 amino acids. Germline V gene data show CDR1 as SEHNR and CDR2 as FQNEAQ (reference sequence). Trimming shortened V by 5 bases and J by 2 bases, and 19 bases separated the two germline ends. CDR3 sequence reads: CASSKDWTEEPGNTIYF. CDR3 coding DNA: TGTGCCAGCAGCAAAGACTGGACCGAGGAACCTGGAAACACCATATATTTT.

This sequence joins TRBV19 and TRBJ2-1; 14 bases map to TRBD2. V trimming: 2 bases; J trimming: 10 bases; junction bases outside the gene matches: 7. Germline V gives CDR1 LNHDA, CDR2 SQIVND (reference sequence). The CDR3 has 16 amino acids. CDR3 bases: TGTGCCAGTAGTATATCTTCGGGACTAGCGGGAGTGGAGCAGTTCTTC. This sequence encodes CASSISSGLAGVEQFF.

The rearrangement joins TRBV14 to TRBJ2-2; D unresolved. This CDR3 has 12 residues. Trimming cost V 4 bases and J 6 bases, with 6 bases left between them. Germline V gene data show CDR1 as SGHDN and CDR2 as FVKESK. CDR3 nucleotides: TGTGCCAGCAGCCCATTACCCGGGGAGCTGTTTTTT. Translating it yields CASSPLPGELFF.

The rearrangement uses TRBV7-2 and TRBJ2-5; D not certain. Deletions cut 4 bases from V and 4 bases from J, with 7 bases between. Germline loops: CDR1 SGHTA, CDR2 FQGNSA. The CDR3 runs to 12 residues. CDR3 loop: CASSSGGETQYF. CDR3 nucleotides: TGTGCCAGCAGCTCAGGCGGAGAGACCCAGTACTTC.

The chain is built from TRBV27 and TRBJ1-4, with 7 bases lining up with TRBD1. Per the germline V gene, CDR1 is MNHEY and CDR2 is SMNVEV (reference sequence). The CDR3 is made up of 16 amino acids. J lost 8 bases, V lost 1 base, and 10 bases had no gene match. CDR3 in amino acids: CASSLLTGRGGEKLFF. The CDR3 DNA reads as TGTGCCAGCAGTTTATTGACAGGGAGAGGAGGAGAAAAACTGTTTTTT.

The chain is built from TRBV6-1 and TRBJ2-7; weak D call: TRBD2 (5 bases). Trimming pared 1 base from V and 6 bases from J, leaving 10 bases between. Germline CDR1 is MNHNS and CDR2 is SASEGT. The CDR3 is 13 amino acids. The CDR3 sequence: CASSEGLRGEQYF. The DNA of the CDR3 is TGTGCCAGCAGTGAAGGCCTTCGGGGCGAGCAGTACTTC.

The chain links TRBV28 to TRBJ1-1; D call uncertain. V lost 3 bases, J lost 0 bases, and 14 bases lay in between. The CDR3 spans 16 residues. Germline CDR1 MDHEN, CDR2 SYDVKM. Here the CDR3 reads CASSFEEETMNTEAFF. CDR3 nucleotides: TGTGCCAGCAGTTTTGAGGAGGAGACGATGAACACTGAAGCTTTCTTT.

This chain connects TRBV19 to TRBJ2-7, with 9 positions matching TRBD1. Per the germline V gene, CDR1 is LNHDA and CDR2 is SQIVND (reference sequence). CDR3 size: 14 residues. V was pared by 7 bases and J by 3 bases, with 7 bases of the junction left unmatched. CDR3 amino acids: CASTPGQGNYEQYF. For the CDR3, the DNA is TGTGCCAGTACCCCGGGACAGGGAAACTACGAGCAGTACTTC.

The chain's CDR3 is CASSIDGTGSDTQYF. DNA of the CDR3: TGTGCCAGTAGTATAGATGGGACAGGGTCAGATACGCAGTATTTT. The chain combines TRBV19 with TRBJ2-3; 9 positions match TRBD1. This CDR3 comprises 15 residues. Germline V gene lookup returns CDR1 LNHDA and CDR2 SQIVND (reference sequence). Trimming removed 0 bases from V and 4 bases from J; junction bases left unmatched: 2. Drawing the rest from reference TRBV19 and TRBJ2-3, the complete variable domain is DGGITQSPKYLFRKEGQNVTLSCEQNLNHDAMYWYRQDPGQGLRLIYYSQIVNDFQKGDIAEGYSVSREKKESFPLTVTSAQKNPTAFYLCASSIDGTGSDTQYFGPGTRLTVL.

This clone was observed a single time. This chain joins TRBV28 and TRBJ2-7, with TRBD2 identical over 7 bases. The CDR3 extends over 14 amino acids. Trimming removed 2 bases from V and 3 bases from J; junction bases left unmatched: 4. The germline V gene has CDR1 MDHEN and CDR2 SYDVKM. CDR3 bases: TGTGCCAGCAGTTTAGCGGGAGACGACTACGAGCAGTACTTC. Protein: CASSLAGDDYEQYF.

The rearrangement uses TRBV28 and TRBJ1-5, with TRBD1 identical over 8 bases. V lost 1 base and J lost 7; bases outside the gene matches: 9. The CDR3 extends over 16 amino acids. CDR1 is MDHEN, CDR2 SYDVKM, per germline. The CDR3 bases are TGTGCCAGCAGTTTATTGGGGCAGGGGGCTGGGCAGCCCCAGCATTTT. This translates into CASSLLGQGAGQPQHF.

The CDR3 region is CASSRLDRFYGYTF. The CDR3, as DNA: TGTGCCAGCAGCCGACTGGACAGATTCTATGGCTACACCTTC. The chain couples TRBV28 to TRBJ1-2; possible D gene TRBD1, 6 bases. Trimming cost V 6 bases and J 4 bases, with 15 bases left between them. The CDR3 is 14 amino acids. From germline, CDR1 is MDHEN and CDR2 SYDVKM.

In its sample, this clone was seen once. The chain combines TRBV18 with TRBJ1-3; D remains ambiguous. The CDR3 is 15 amino acids. CDR1 is KGHSH and CDR2 is LQKENI in the germline V gene. V was cut by 1 base and J by 0 bases, with 7 bases left in between. In nucleotides, the CDR3 is TGTGCCAGCTCACCACAGGTCGGCTCTGGAAACACCATATATTTT. Its protein is CASSPQVGSGNTIYF. Variable domain in full (rest from reference TRBV18 and TRBJ1-3): NAGVMQNPRHLVRRRGQEARLRCSPMKGHSHVYWYRQLPEEGLKFMVYLQKENIIDESGMPKERFSAEFPKEGPSILRIQQVVRGDSAAYFCASSPQVGSGNTIYFGEGSWLTVV.

The chain recombines TRBV21-1 with TRBJ1-5. TRBV21-1 is a pseudogene. The CDR3 is 18 amino acids. The CDR3, as DNA: TGTGCCAGCAGCAAAGCAGAGGGTGGAAGGTATAGCAATCAGCCCCAGCATTTT. Translation: CASSKAEGGRYSNQPQHF.

The chain has TRBV14 and TRBJ2-5; TRBD2 agrees at 11 bases. CDR1 and CDR2 (germline): SGHDN, FVKESK. V shed 3 bases and J 5 bases; nucleotides not matched to a gene: 5. The CDR3 consists of 15 residues. The CDR3 DNA reads as TGTGCCAGCAGCCATACTAGCGGGGGCGGGGAGACCCAGTACTTC. Its translation: CASSHTSGGGETQYF.